This T cell receptor beta chain is drawn from a study of blood T cell repertoires in COVID-19 (dated by TCRdb to about 2020). Regarding the research as a whole: Collaborator samples came from the United States, Italy and Spain and covered acute and convalescent phases of COVID-19. The samples were drawn from two sources: the first 160 participants of the ongoing ImmuneRACE study, and 1,000 to 1,500 subjects contributed by 6 global collaborators. The repertoires were made available in a free public database intended to serve as a resource for research on the immune response to SARS-CoV-2. A de-identified subject ID, COVID-19 status, age in years and sex were almost always included in the sample metadata. Deeply sampled blood TCRbeta repertoires from subjects exposed to, actively infected with, or recovered from COVID-19 were included in the dataset. The prospective study material was composed of cDNA or gDNA derived from T cells, B-cell-depleted T cells, or PBMCs. Where available, HLA class I and class II types were taken from metadata supplied by the sample provider and were not determined by assay-based typing. Findings and caveats that apply to the study as a whole: The amount of clinical and demographic metadata varied by source and participant and was provided uncurated.

The germline V gene encodes CDR1 LGHNA and CDR2 YSLEER. Inclusive of the bounding cysteine and phenylalanine, the CDR3 is 15 residues long. The sequence is cut down to CDR3 DNA, 45 bases in frame from base 1. Relative to germline, V is missing 1 base and J is missing 6 bases, with 7 bases of the junction outside any gene match. Whole blood was collected in K2EDTA tubes by collaborating institutions according to the institutions' own protocols. For TCRbeta analysis, collaborators shipped samples in one of three forms: frozen whole blood, isolated PBMCs, or DNA extracted from either of those sample types. TCRbeta CDR3 regions were amplified from genomic DNA by means of the immunoSEQ Assay, a bias-controlled multiplex PCR. Per the authors' processing: The number of nucleated cells in each sample was estimated from the amplification of reference gene primers within the assay. To quantify the absolute abundance of each unique TCRbeta CDR3 rearrangement, sequence reads were collapsed and filtered. For each sample, productive Simpson clonality was calculated as the square root of Simpson's diversity index over productive rearrangements. As stored in TCRdb, this immuneACCESS dataset retains in-frame rearrangements with V and J assigned. A fraction of the clones does not appear; measured against another copy, unresolved V genes explain less than half of the discrepancy, and the remainder lacks a known reason. V, J and clone size reflect that table, while D and trimming were determined from the DNA. This sample holds 250,000 to 350,000 clones; around 89% were observed only once. Around 12% of the sample is in the top ten clones.

Turning to this clone: What antigen it recognizes has not been identified. No base quality values were provided; no much bigger clone lies one nucleotide off.

Sequenced input: peripheral blood. Recombination connected TRBV4-3 to TRBJ2-3; the central 7 bases match TRBD1. This TCR was recovered from a woman aged 55-70 years with acute or convalescent COVID-19. The DNA is TGCGCCAGCAGCCAAGCCAGGGGGTCAGACGATACGCAGTATTTT. This gives the protein CASSQARGSDDTQYF.